This TCR beta chain stems from a study of blood T cells in healthy people across ages. Findings of the study overall: More naive CD4+ cells and higher diversity were found in long-lived than in aged donors. As age increased, TCR beta diversity per million T cells fell in a roughly linear fashion. Those diversity estimates obtained from one million T cells were thought to be underestimates.

This clonotype came up a few times. Its antigen is not known. V shed 3 bases and J 7 bases; nucleotides not matched to a gene: 11. Germline lookup yields CDR1 MNHEY and CDR2 SMNVEV (reference sequence). CDR3 length: 16 residues. A sample-barcoded 5' primer and a J-beta primer mix were used in a second PCR of roughly 7 to 11 cycles. From the 5' RACE reads, TCRdb called clonotypes with MiXCR, one entry per CDR3 protein. Of roughly 1,500,000 distinct CDR3 sequences listed, roughly 40% were seen once; the top ten hold approximately 7.9%. Material: blood. This chain links TRBV27 with TRBJ2-2, with TRBD2 matching 7 bases. This sequence was found in a woman in her late teens or twenties in good health. The CDR3 here is CASSFPQRGTVGELFF. CDR3 sequence (DNA): TGTGCCAGCAGTTTTCCCCAGCGGGGAACGGTCGGGGAGCTGTTTTTT.